The text below deals with one T cell receptor (beta chain). The V gene's germline CDR1 is SGHTA and CDR2 FQGNSA. V shed 4 bases and J 5 bases; nucleotides not matched to a gene: 5. This CDR3 contains 14 residues. The sample originates from a study of blood T cell repertoires in COVID-19. Overall study context: Sites in the United States, Italy and Spain provided acute and convalescent COVID-19 samples.

This table comes from immunoSEQ multiplex PCR, and its TCRdb copy is limited to in-frame clones, with some not included. The sample contains under 200,000 clones, 83% of which appear only once. Sequencing input: peripheral blood. V and J are TRBV7-2 and TRBJ1-2; 9 bases line up with TRBD1. The sequence was collected from an elderly woman with acute or convalescent COVID-19. CDR3 sequence reads: CASSSTGGHYGYTF. As DNA, the CDR3 is TGTGCCAGCAGCTCGACAGGGGGTCATTATGGCTACACCTTC.